This TCR beta chain was identified in a study of cytomegalovirus exposure and HLA in healthy donors. General study findings and limits: It was shown in a later analysis that HLA-associated TCR beta chains were more clonally expanded than other, equally common chains.

The PCR contained 60 Vbeta and 13 Jbeta primers. Per the original data handling: Later, an analysis found 80 million or so unique TCR beta chains, and about 9.9 million of these were shared. TCRdb's table, derived via immunoSEQ multiplex PCR, lists solely in-frame clones and lacks some. Clonal size and the V and J genes are those of that table, whereas D and trimming came from the DNA. The profile shows roughly 140,000 clones, around 78% of them singletons. As regards this clone: Its target is unknown.

The V end lost 4 bases, the J end lost 1 base, and 8 bases lay between the germline ends. The germline V gene has CDR1 SGHNT and CDR2 YYREEE (reference sequence). CDR3 length: 14 amino acids. The sample consisted of PBMCs. The source of this sequence is a woman aged 18-29 years in good health and CMV-seropositive. The chain carries TRBV5-4 and TRBJ1-4; tentatively, D is TRBD1 (5 bases). The CDR3 loop is CASSETVTNEKLFF. The CDR3 DNA is TGTGCCAGCAGCGAGACAGTAACTAATGAAAAACTGTTTTTT. The complete variable domain, with remaining parts taken from reference TRBV5-4 and TRBJ1-4, reads ETGVTQSPTHLIKTRGQQVTLRCSSQSGHNTVSWYQQALGQGPQFIFQYYREEENGRGNFPPRFSGLQFPNYSSELNVNALELDDSALYLCASSETVTNEKLFFGSGTQLSVL.